These T cell receptor beta chains were read from a single sample in a study of cytomegalovirus exposure and HLA in healthy donors. TCRdb's table, derived via immunoSEQ multiplex PCR, lists solely in-frame clones and lacks some. Of around 70,000 clones listed, about 70% are singletons. The specimen sequenced was PBMCs. The receptors originated from a male donor in good health and CMV-seropositive. Both conserved end residues are part of each CDR3. Each record gives: V gene, clone size, D gene, J gene, CDR3 DNA, CDR3 protein. The D gene is left open where the match is weak. Clone size is shown for a subset of rows, as once, few, many or a class of expanded clone.

TRBV27,NA,TRBD1,TRBJ2-1,TGTGCCAGCAGTTTATCCTGGACAGGGTACAATGAGCAGTTCTTC,CASSLSWTGYNEQFF
TRBV6-1,NA,NA,TRBJ2-5,TGTGCCAGCAGTGCCACAGGGATTCAAGGGACCCAGTACTTC,CASSATGIQGTQYF
TRBV7-3,NA,NA,TRBJ1-2,TGTGCCAGCAGCCGTCCAATGGGAGAAGGCTACACCTTC,CASSRPMGEGYTF
TRBV10-3,NA,NA,TRBJ2-7,TGTGCCATCAGGGGGCGGAGCTCCTACGAGCAGTACTTC,CAIRGRSSYEQYF
TRBV30,NA,NA,TRBJ2-5,TGTGCCTGGAGTGTACTCGCGGGAATCATGGAGACCCAGTACTTC,CAWSVLAGIMETQYF
TRBV15,NA,NA,TRBJ2-7,TGTGCCACCAGCAGAGTCGGGGGAAGCGGCGAGCAGTACTTC,CATSRVGGSGEQYF
TRBV19,NA,NA,TRBJ1-1,TGTGCCAGTGCTATTCGAGGGGGGGGGCAAACTGAAGCTTTCTTT,CASAIRGGGQTEAFF
TRBV5-1,NA,TRBD2,TRBJ2-1,TGCGCCAGCAGCTTGGTTCGGGGGGGGTCCTACAATGAGCAGTTCTTC,CASSLVRGGSYNEQFF
TRBV5-4,NA,TRBD2,TRBJ2-2,TGTGCCAGCAGCCCGGGAGGCCAGATAAACACCGGGGAGCTGTTTTTT,CASSPGGQINTGELFF
TRBV7-8,NA,TRBD1,TRBJ1-1,TGTGCCAGCAGCTTAGGCGCAGGGGGCGGCACTGAAGCTTTCTTT,CASSLGAGGGTEAFF
TRBV30,NA,TRBD1,TRBJ1-2,TGTGCCTGGAGGAACAGGGGGCTGGACTATGGCTACACCTTC,CAWRNRGLDYGYTF
TRBV7-8,NA,TRBD1,TRBJ1-5,TGTGCCAGCAGCACAGCAAACCGGGACAGGGGGATCAATCAGCCCCAGCATTTT,CASSTANRDRGINQPQHF
TRBV2,NA,NA,TRBJ2-5,TGTGCCAGCACAGATAGCGGACAAGAGACCCAGTACTTC,CASTDSGQETQYF
TRBV9,NA,TRBD1,TRBJ1-6,TGTGCCAGCAGCATTACCGGGACAGGGAATTCACCCCTCCACTTT,CASSITGTGNSPLHF
TRBV19,NA,TRBD1,TRBJ2-7,TGTGCCAGTAGTACCAGGGGGCTTAACTCCTACGAGCAGTACTTC,CASSTRGLNSYEQYF
TRBV9,once,NA,TRBJ1-3,TGTGCCAGCAGCCCCACAGCCGGCGTAGGAGGAAACACCATATATTTT,CASSPTAGVGGNTIYF
TRBV18,NA,TRBD1,TRBJ2-2,TGTGCCAGCTCACCACGGGACAGGAGCACCGGGGAGCTGTTTTTT,CASSPRDRSTGELFF
TRBV7-8,NA,NA,TRBJ1-5,TGTGCCAGCAGCTTAGAATCACAGCAGCCCCAGCATTTT,CASSLESQQPQHF
TRBV12-5,NA,NA,TRBJ1-4,TGTGCTAGTGGCCGAGGCGGGCTGAGCAATGAAAAACTGTTTTTT,CASGRGGLSNEKLFF
TRBV5-1,NA,TRBD2,TRBJ2-2,TGCGCCAGCAGAGATCCCCCTAACCGGGGGGTGACCGGGGAGCTGTTTTTT,CASRDPPNRGVTGELFF
TRBV5-6,NA,TRBD1,TRBJ2-6,TGTGCCAGCAGCTTCTTAACGGGACAGGACCCCTCTGGGGCCAACGTCCTGACTTTC,CASSFLTGQDPSGANVLTF
TRBV27,NA,TRBD2,TRBJ2-7,TGTGCCAGCAGTTTCCGTCGACTAGCGGGATCTGGGGAGCAGTACTTC,CASSFRRLAGSGEQYF
TRBV28,NA,TRBD1,TRBJ2-7,TGTGCCAGCAGGGCAACAGGGGGCCAACTCGAGCAGTACTTC,CASRATGGQLEQYF
TRBV5-4,NA,NA,TRBJ1-2,TGTGCCAGCAGCTTGTCGAGTCGGGGTAACTATGGCTACACCTTC,CASSLSSRGNYGYTF
TRBV2,once,NA,TRBJ2-2,TGTGCCAGCAGTGCCCACGGGGTATCCGGGGAGCTGTTTTTT,CASSAHGVSGELFF
TRBV9,NA,NA,TRBJ2-5,TGTGCCAGCAGTGGGACTGTCCGGGAGACCCAGTACTTC,CASSGTVRETQYF
TRBV4-1,NA,NA,TRBJ2-1,TGCGCCAGCAGCCAAGATGGGGGGTCCTACAATGAGCAGTTCTTC,CASSQDGGSYNEQFF
TRBV6-5,few,TRBD1,TRBJ1-5,TGTGCCAGCAGTGTGGACAGGGCGGGAAGACAGCCCCAGCATTTT,CASSVDRAGRQPQHF